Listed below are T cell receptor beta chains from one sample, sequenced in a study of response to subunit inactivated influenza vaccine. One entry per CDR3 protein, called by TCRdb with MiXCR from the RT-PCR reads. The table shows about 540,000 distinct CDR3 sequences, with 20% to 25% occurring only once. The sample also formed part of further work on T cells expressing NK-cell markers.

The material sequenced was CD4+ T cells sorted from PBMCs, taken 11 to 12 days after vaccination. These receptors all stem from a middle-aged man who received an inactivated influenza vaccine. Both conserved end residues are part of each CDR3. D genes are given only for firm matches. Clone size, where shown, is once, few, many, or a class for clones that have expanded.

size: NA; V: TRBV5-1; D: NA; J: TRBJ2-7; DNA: TGCGCCAGCAGCTTTGGGTCGGGCGAGCAGTACTTC; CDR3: CASSFGSGEQYF
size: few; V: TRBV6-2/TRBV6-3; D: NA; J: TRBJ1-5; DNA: TGTGCCAGCAGTGATGACAGGAATAGCAATCAGCCCCAGCATTTT; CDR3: CASSDDRNSNQPQHF
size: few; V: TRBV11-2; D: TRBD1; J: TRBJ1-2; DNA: TGTGCCAGCAGCTTAGGACAGGGTGGCGTGTATGGCTACACCTTC; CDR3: CASSLGQGGVYGYTF
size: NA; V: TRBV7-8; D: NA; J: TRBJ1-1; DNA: TGTGCCAGCCAGGACGGGGGGGTTGAAGCTTTCTTT; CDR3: CASQDGGVEAFF
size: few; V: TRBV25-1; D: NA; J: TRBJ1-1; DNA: TGTGCCAGCAGTCGGGTGGCCACTGAAGCTTTCTTT; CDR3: CASSRVATEAFF
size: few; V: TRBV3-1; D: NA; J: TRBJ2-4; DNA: TGTGCCAGCAGCCCAGCAACTGGGGGCTACATTCAGTACTTC; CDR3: CASSPATGGYIQYF
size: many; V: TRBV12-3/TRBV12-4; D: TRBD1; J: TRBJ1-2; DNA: TGTGCCAGCAGCTCCAATAGGGACAGTTATGGCTACACCTTC; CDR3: CASSSNRDSYGYTF
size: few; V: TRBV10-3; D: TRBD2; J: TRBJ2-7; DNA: TGTGCCATCAGTGAGTCACCGGGACTAGCGGGAGGCCCCTCCTACGAGCAGTACTTC; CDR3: CAISESPGLAGGPSYEQYF
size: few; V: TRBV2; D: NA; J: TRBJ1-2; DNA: TGTGCCAGCAGTGAAGCGGGGTCATGGTATGGCTACACCTTC; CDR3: CASSEAGSWYGYTF
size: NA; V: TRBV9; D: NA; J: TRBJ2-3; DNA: TGTGCCAGCAGCCCTCGGTATTTCACAGATACGCAGTATTTT; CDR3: CASSPRYFTDTQYF
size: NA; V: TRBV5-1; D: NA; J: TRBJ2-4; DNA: TGCGCCAGCAGTCAGGGCTCGGTAGCCAAAAACATTCAGTACTTC; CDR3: CASSQGSVAKNIQYF
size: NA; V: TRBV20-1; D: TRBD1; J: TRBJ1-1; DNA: TGCAGTGCTACCCCGGGACAGATAATTAACACTGAAGCTTTCTTT; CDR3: CSATPGQIINTEAFF
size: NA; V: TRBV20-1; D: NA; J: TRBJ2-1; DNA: TGCAGTGCTAGAGTCTCCGGGGAGCAGTTCTTC; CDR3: CSARVSGEQFF
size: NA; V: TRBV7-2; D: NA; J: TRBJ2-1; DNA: TGTGCCAGCAGCTTAGGGAGAGGGAATAATGAGCAGTTCTTC; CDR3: CASSLGRGNNEQFF
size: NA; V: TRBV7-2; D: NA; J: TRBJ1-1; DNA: TGTGCCAGCAGCTTGGGGTATAGAGGCACTGAAGCTTTCTTT; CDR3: CASSLGYRGTEAFF
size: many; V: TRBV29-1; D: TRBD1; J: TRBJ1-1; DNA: TGCAGCGCCAGAGACCGGGACAGCCGGATGAGTTTCTTT; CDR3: CSARDRDSRMSFF
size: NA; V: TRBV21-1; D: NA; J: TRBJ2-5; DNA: TGTGCCAGCAGCGCCGGACAGGAGAAAAAGACCCAGTACTTC; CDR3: CASSAGQEKKTQYF
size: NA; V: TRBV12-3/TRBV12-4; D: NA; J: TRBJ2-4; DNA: TGTGCCAGCAGTTTAAGGGGACCTCTAGCCAAAAACATTCAGTACTTC; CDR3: CASSLRGPLAKNIQYF
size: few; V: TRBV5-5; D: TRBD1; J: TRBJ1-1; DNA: TGTGCCAGCAGCTACGGACAGGGTGTGGGGGACACTGAAGCTTTCTTT; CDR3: CASSYGQGVGDTEAFF
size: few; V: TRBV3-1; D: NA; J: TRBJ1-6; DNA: TGTGCCAGCAGCCAAGGCGGCAAATATAATTCACCCCTCCACTTT; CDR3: CASSQGGKYNSPLHF
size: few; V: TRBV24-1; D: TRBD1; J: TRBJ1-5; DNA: TGTGCCACCAGTGATGGGGACAGGGGTTGGCAGCCCCAGCATTTT; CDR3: CATSDGDRGWQPQHF
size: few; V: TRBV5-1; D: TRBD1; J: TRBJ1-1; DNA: TGCGCCAGCAGCTTGGTTGGAGGGGGCCCTACTGAAGCTTTCTTT; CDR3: CASSLVGGGPTEAFF